This T cell receptor (beta chain) was found in a study of blood T cell repertoires in COVID-19. Whole-study context: Researchers got acute and convalescent COVID-19 samples from the United States, Italy and Spain.

Produced via immunoSEQ multiplex PCR; TCRdb's table is partial and in-frame only. The sample records about 270,000 clones, approximately 89% being singletons. Sequencing used peripheral blood. This TCR derives from a man between 35 and 55 years old with active or convalescent COVID-19.

The CDR3 loop is CASSVFAGGGGYTF. The CDR3 DNA is TGTGCCAGCAGCGTATTCGCAGGGGGAGGTGGCTACACCTTC. The chain combines TRBV9 with TRBJ1-2, with 7 positions matching TRBD1. Trimming removed 1 base from V and 7 bases from J; junction bases left unmatched: 7. Germline values: CDR1 SGDLS, CDR2 YYNGEE. This CDR3 contains 14 residues.